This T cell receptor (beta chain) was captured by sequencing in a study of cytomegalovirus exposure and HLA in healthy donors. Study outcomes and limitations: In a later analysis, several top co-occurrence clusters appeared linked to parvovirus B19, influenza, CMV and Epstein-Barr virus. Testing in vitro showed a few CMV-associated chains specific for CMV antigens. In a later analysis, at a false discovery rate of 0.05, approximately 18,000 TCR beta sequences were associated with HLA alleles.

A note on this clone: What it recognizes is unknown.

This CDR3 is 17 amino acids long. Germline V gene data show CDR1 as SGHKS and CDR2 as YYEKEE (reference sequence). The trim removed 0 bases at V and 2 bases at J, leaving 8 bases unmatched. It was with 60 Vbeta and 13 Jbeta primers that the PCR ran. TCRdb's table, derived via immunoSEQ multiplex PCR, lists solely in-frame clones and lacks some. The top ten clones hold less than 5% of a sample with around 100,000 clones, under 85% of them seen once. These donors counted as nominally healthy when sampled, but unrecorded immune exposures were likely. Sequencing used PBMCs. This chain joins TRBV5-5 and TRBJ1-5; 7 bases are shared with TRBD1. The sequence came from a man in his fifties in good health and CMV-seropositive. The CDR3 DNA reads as TGTGCCAGCAGCTTGGAGGGGGCGTCAAATGGCAATCAGCCCCAGCATTTT. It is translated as CASSLEGASNGNQPQHF. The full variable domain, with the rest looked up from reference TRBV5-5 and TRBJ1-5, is DAGVTQSPTHLIKTRGQQVTLRCSPISGHKSVSWYQQVLGQGPQFIFQYYEKEERGRGNFPDRFSARQFPNYSSELNVNALLLGDSALYLCASSLEGASNGNQPQHFGDGTRLSIL.